The sequence of this T cell receptor (beta chain) was determined in a study of T-cell memory formation after mild COVID-19. TCRdb used MiXCR to reprocess the 5' RACE reads, holding one entry per CDR3 protein. Seen here are about 400,000 distinct CDR3 sequences, more than 15% observed once, and the top ten hold around a fifth. Germline V gene sequence: CDR1 MNHEY, CDR2 SMNVEV (reference sequence). The CDR3 loop spans 15 amino acids. V was trimmed by 7 bases and J by 9 bases, leaving 25 bases between them. General study findings and limits: A balance of CD4 and CD8 characterized clones contracting day 15 to 85, whereas later expanders leaned CD4+.

In its sample, this clonotype was seen a few times. Its antigen is currently unknown. The gene calls are TRBV27 and TRBJ2-7; TRBD1 or TRBD2 may be the D gene (5 bases each). The sequenced sample consisted of PBMCs or a T cell subset sorted from them (not recorded which). This clonotype was obtained from a man younger than 35 who had mild COVID-19 (a few samples of this study predate the infection). Cell type and time point are not known. The CDR3 protein is CASTPSRVGPGRQYF. The DNA for the CDR3 is TGTGCCAGCACCCCTAGCAGGGTTGGCCCCGGTCGGCAGTACTTC.